The clone carrying this TCR beta chain was recorded a few times. Antigen unknown. These data come from a study of human T cells and chemical hapten exposure. Study background: Sensitizing treatment utilized 2% DPC over a roughly 2 cm by roughly 2 cm portion of upper inner arm skin. Enrolled patients were predominantly female and had alopecia areata, totalis or universalis. General study findings and limits: Relative to control repertoires, expanded TCRs gave rise to significantly more large CDR3 similarity clusters.

TCRdb recomputed calls from the RACE reads with MiXCR, one row per CDR3 protein. Here the sample spans fewer than 130,000 distinct CDR3 sequences, roughly 9.6% being singletons. Trimming left V 6 bases short and J 2 bases short, with 14 bases between. This CDR3 spans 13 amino acids. Germline lookup yields CDR1 SQVTM and CDR2 ANQGSEA. Time point here: patch test 1, 2 weeks after DPC sensitization. Described treatment: therapeutic diphenylcyclopropenone sensitization with weekly scalp DPC. Whole blood, unfractionated, served as the material for total RNA extraction. The V gene is TRBV29-1, the J gene TRBJ2-7; a possible D gene is TRBD2 (5 bases). Sequenced material: whole blood, taken in connection with sensitization to the hapten diphenylcyclopropenone (DPC). This receptor was identified in a woman between 40 and 55 years old with alopecia areata. Some clones in this sample may be carry-over from other donors' samples. The CDR3 DNA is TGCAGCGTCGCTACCGGGGTTACCTACGAGCAGTACTTC. Its translation is CSVATGVTYEQYF.